Following are 5 T cell receptor beta chains from one sample sequenced in a study of beta chain features in type 1 diabetes. These receptors' antigens are unknown. General observations from the study: For Type 1 diabetes patients, all four CD4+ subsets carried TCRB CDR3s that were moderately but significantly shorter.

Expressed TCRB transcripts were sequenced after all isolated RNA was converted to cDNA. Sequencing was performed with immunoSEQ multiplex PCR; in TCRdb, only in-frame clones are kept and a portion is missing. This sample yields hundreds of thousands of clones, of which 13% are seen a single time; approximately 0.021% belongs to the top ten. Input material: naive CD4+ T cells from blood. The source is a man aged 18 to 30 with type 1 diabetes.

The DNA of the CDR3 is TGTGCCAGCATCCCTCACTACGAGCAGTACTTC. This encodes CASIPHYEQYF. The chain couples TRBV2 to TRBJ2-7; D not resolved. V was pared by 7 bases and J by 3 bases, with 7 bases between. CDR1 is SNHLY and CDR2 is FYNNEI in the germline V gene. CDR3 length equals 11 residues.

In its sample, this clone was seen a few times. J is TRBJ2-5 and V is TRBV29-1; no clear D gene. Germline CDR1 is SQVTM and CDR2 is ANQGSEA. The CDR3 extends over 12 amino acids. V gave up 0 bases and J gave up 4 bases, with 6 bases separating them. CDR3 in DNA: TGCAGCGTTGAAGAAACGGGAGAGACCCAGTACTTC. Translating gives CSVEETGETQYF.

In its sample, this clone was seen a few times. V is TRBV5-4 and J is TRBJ2-1; the match to TRBD2 covers 11 bases. The trim removed 7 bases at V and 4 bases at J, leaving 7 bases unmatched. The CDR3 is 15 amino acids. Germline loops: CDR1 SGHNT, CDR2 YYREEE (reference sequence). As DNA, the CDR3 is TGTGCCAGCCACCTAGCGGGGGGCCCGTACAATGAGCAGTTCTTC. The encoded protein is CASHLAGGPYNEQFF.

The chain carries TRBV10-3 and TRBJ2-7; 8 bases are a match to TRBD1. Germline values: CDR1 ENHRY, CDR2 SYGVKD. CDR3 size: 12 residues. The V and J ends lost 8 bases and 5 bases, in that order; junction bases with no gene match: 5. The CDR3 nucleotides read TGTGCCATCGACAGGGGCGGCGACGAGCAGTACTTC. Encoded protein: CAIDRGGDEQYF.

About this clone: A junction boundary mismatches the germline segment, possibly from a read error. The chain carries TRBV4-1 and TRBJ1-1; a weak D match, TRBD1 (5 bases). This CDR3 is 16 amino acids long. Germline V CDR1 and CDR2: MGHRA, YSYEKL. CDR3 in amino acids: CASSQVGDGLHTEAFF. DNA of the CDR3: TGCGCCAGCAGCCAAGTGGGGGACGGACTCCACACAGAAGCTTTCTTT.